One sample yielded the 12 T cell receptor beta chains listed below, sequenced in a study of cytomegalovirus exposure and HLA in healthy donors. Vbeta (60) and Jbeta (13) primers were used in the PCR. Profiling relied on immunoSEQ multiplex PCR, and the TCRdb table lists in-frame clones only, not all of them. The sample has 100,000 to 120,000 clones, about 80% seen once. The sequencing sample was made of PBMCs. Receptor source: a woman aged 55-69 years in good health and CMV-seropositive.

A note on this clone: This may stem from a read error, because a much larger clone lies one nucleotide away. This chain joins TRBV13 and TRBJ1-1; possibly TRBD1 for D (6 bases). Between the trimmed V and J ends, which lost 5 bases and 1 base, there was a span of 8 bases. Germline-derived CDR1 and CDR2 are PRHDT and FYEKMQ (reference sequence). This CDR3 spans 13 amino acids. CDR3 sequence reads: CASSGQSNTEAFF. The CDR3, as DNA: TGTGCCAGCAGCGGACAGTCGAACACTGAAGCTTTCTTT.

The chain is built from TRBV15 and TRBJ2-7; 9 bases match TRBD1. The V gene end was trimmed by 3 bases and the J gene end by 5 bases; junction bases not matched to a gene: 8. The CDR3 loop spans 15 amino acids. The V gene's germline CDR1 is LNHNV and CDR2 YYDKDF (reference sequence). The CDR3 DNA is TGTGCCACCAGCAGGGGCTGGGGACAGGGTAACGAGCAGTACTTC. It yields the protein CATSRGWGQGNEQYF.

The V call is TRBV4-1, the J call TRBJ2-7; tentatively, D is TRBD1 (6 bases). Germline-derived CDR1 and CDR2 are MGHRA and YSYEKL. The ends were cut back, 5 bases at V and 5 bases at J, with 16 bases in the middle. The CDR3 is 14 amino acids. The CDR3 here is CASSYGQKTHEQYF. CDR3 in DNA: TGCGCCAGCAGCTATGGACAGAAAACGCACGAGCAGTACTTC.

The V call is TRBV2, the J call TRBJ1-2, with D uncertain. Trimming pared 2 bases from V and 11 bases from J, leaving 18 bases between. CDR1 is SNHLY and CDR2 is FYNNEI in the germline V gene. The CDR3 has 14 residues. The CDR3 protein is CASSESRSFMVYTF. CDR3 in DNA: TGTGCCAGCAGTGAATCTCGGAGTTTCATGGTGTACACCTTC.

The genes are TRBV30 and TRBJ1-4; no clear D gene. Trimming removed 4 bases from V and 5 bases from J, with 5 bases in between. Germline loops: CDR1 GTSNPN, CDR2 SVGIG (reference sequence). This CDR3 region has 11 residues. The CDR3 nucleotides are TGTGCCTGGACCTCGAATGAAAAACTGTTTTTT. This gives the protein CAWTSNEKLFF.

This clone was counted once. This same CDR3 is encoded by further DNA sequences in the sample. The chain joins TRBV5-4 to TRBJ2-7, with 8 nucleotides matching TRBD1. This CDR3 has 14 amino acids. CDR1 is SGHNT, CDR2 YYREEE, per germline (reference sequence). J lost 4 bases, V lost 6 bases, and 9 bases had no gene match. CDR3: CASTPGQGAYEQYF. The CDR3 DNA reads TGTGCCAGCACCCCGGGGCAGGGGGCTTACGAGCAGTACTTC. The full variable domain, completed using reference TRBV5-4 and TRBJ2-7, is ETGVTQSPTHLIKTRGQQVTLRCSSQSGHNTVSWYQQALGQGPQFIFQYYREEENGRGNFPPRFSGLQFPNYSSELNVNALELDDSALYLCASTPGQGAYEQYFGPGTRLTVT.

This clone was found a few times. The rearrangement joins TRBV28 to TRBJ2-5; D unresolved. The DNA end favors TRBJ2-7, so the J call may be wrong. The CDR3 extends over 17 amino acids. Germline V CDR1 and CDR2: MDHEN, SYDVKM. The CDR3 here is CASSYLLVYSDSYEQYF. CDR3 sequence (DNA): TGTGCCAGCAGTTACCTACTCGTCTATTCCGACTCCTACGAGCAGTACTTC.

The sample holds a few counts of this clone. Here the CDR3 DNA reads TGTGCCAGCAGCTTAGGTCCTAGCATTCGGGACAATGAGCAGTTCTTC. As protein: CASSLGPSIRDNEQFF. The rearrangement uses TRBV11-1 and TRBJ2-1; D perhaps matches TRBD2 (5 bases). Germline-derived CDR1 and CDR2 are SGHAT and FQDESV (reference sequence). The CDR3 is 16 amino acids. V dropped 1 base and J dropped 5 bases, with 15 bases sitting between them.

The CDR3 sequence: CASSSVAVVGTQYF. CDR3 DNA sequence: TGCGCCAGCAGCTCGGTAGCGGTGGTGGGGACCCAGTACTTC. The chain has TRBV5-1 and TRBJ2-5, with a weak D call TRBD2 (6 bases). Germline V gene data show CDR1 as SGHRS and CDR2 as YFSETQ. This CDR3 is built from 14 residues. The V and J ends lost 3 bases and 7 bases respectively, with 16 bases between them.

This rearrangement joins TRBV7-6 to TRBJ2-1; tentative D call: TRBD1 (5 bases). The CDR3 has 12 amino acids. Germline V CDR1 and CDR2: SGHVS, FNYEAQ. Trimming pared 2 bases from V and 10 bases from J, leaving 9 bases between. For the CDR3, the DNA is TGTGCCAGCAGCTTAATCCGGACAGAGCAGTTCTTC. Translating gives CASSLIRTEQFF.

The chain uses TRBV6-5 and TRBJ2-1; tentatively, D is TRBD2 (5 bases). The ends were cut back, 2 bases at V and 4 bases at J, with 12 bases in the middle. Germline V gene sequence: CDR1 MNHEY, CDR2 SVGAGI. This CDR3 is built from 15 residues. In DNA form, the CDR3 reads TGTGCCAGCAGTTACGGGATAGCGAGGTACAATGAGCAGTTCTTC. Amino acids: CASSYGIARYNEQFF.

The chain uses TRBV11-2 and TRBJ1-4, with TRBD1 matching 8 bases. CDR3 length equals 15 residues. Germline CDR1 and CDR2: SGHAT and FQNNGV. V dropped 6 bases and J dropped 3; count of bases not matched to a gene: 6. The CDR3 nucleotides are TGTGCCAGCAGAGGCTGGGACAGGCCTAATGAAAAACTGTTTTTT. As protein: CASRGWDRPNEKLFF.